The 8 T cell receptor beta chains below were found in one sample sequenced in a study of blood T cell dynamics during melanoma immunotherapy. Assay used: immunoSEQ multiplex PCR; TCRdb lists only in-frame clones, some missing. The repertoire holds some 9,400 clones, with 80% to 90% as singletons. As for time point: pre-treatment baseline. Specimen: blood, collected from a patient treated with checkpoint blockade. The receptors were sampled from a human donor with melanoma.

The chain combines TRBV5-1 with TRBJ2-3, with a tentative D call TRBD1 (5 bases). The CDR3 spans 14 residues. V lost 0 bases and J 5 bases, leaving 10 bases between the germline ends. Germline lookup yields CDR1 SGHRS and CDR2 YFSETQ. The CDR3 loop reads CASSLGGFGDTQYF. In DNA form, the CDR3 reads TGCGCCAGCAGCTTGGGGGGCTTTGGAGATACGCAGTATTTT.

For the CDR3, the DNA is TGTGCCAGCAGCTTGGCCGGACAGGTGGAAGCTTTCTTT. This encodes CASSLAGQVEAFF. The V call is TRBV5-6, the J call TRBJ1-1; 7 positions agree with TRBD1. The ends lost 0 bases at V and 8 bases at J; junction bases unmatched: 4. The CDR3 loop spans 13 amino acids. The germline V gene encodes CDR1 SGHDT and CDR2 YYEEEE.

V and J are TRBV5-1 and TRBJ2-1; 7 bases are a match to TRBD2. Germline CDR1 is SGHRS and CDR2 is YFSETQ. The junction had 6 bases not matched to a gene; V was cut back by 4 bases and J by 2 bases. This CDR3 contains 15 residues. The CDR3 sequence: CASSGSGTAYNEQFF. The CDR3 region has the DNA TGCGCCAGCAGCGGAAGCGGGACTGCCTACAATGAGCAGTTCTTC.

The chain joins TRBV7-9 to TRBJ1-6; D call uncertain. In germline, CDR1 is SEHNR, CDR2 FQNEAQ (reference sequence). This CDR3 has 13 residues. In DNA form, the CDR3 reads TGTGCAAGTGGCCGGGTGGCGGATTCACCCCTCCACTTT. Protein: CASGRVADSPLHF.

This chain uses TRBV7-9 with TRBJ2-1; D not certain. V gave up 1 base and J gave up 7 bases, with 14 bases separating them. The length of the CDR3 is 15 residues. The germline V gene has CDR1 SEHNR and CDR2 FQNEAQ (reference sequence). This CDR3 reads CASSLGNALWNEQFF. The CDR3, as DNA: TGTGCCAGCAGCTTAGGGAACGCTCTGTGGAATGAGCAGTTCTTC. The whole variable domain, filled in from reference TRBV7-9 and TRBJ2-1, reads DTGVSQNPRHKITKRGQNVTFRCDPISEHNRLYWYRQTLGQGPEFLTYFQNEAQLEKSRLLSDRFSAERPKGSFSTLEIQRTEQGDSAMYLCASSLGNALWNEQFFGPGTRLTVL.

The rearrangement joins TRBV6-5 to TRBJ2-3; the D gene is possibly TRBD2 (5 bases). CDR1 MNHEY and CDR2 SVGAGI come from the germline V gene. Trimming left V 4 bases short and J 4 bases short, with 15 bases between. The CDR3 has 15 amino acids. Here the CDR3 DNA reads TGTGCCAGCAGTTGGACTGGCGAGGGAGCAGATACGCAGTATTTT. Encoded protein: CASSWTGEGADTQYF.

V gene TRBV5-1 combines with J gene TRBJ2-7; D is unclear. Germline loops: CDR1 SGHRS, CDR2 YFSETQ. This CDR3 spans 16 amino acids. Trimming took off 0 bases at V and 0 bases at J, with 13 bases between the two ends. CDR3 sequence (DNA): TGCGCCAGCAGCTTGGCCTTGGGAACCAGCTCCTACGAGCAGTACTTC. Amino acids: CASSLALGTSSYEQYF.

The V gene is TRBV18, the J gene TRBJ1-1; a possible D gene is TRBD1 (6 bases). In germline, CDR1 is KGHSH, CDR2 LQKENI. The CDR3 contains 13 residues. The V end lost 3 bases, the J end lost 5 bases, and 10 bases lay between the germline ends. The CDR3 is CASSPGGETEAFF. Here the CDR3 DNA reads TGTGCCAGCTCACCCGGGGGCGAGACTGAAGCTTTCTTT.